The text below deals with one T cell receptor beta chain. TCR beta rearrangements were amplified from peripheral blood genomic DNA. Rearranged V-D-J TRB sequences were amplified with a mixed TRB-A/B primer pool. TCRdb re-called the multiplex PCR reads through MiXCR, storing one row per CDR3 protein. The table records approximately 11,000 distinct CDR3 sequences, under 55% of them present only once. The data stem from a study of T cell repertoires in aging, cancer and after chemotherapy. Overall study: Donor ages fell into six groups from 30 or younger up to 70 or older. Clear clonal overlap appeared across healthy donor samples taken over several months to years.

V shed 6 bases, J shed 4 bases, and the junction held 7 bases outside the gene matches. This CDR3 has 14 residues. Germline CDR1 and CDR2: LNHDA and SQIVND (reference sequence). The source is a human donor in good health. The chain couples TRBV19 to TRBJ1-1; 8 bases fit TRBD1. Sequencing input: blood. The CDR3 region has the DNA TGTGCCAGTAGCCCAGGGGGCGCGGCCACTGAAGCTTTCTTT. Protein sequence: CASSPGGAATEAFF.